The clone carrying this T cell receptor beta chain has a handful of counts. This record belongs to a study of cytomegalovirus exposure and HLA in healthy donors. 13 Jbeta primers and 60 Vbeta primers were used for the PCR. Assay used: immunoSEQ multiplex PCR; TCRdb lists only in-frame clones, some missing. This sample has over 75,000 clones, with roughly 10% found just once. Germline V CDR1 and CDR2: MGHDK, SYGVNS. V shed 4 bases and J shed 3 bases, with 13 bases lying between them. The length of the CDR3 is 14 residues. Sequencing was carried out using PBMCs. The rearrangement uses TRBV25-1 and TRBJ2-7, with D possibly being TRBD1 (6 bases). The receptor was derived from a man aged 50 or older in good health and CMV-seropositive. CDR3 in DNA: TGTGCCAGCAGTGTGGGCGGCAGGGGCTACGAGCAGTACTTC. It translates to CASSVGGRGYEQYF.